The source of this T cell receptor (beta chain) is a study of CD8+CD57+ T cells in acquired aplastic anemia. The wider study: On average, sorted CD4+ and CD8+ cells gave 3 to 3.5 ug of DNA. The study obtained approximately 11 million reads on average for CD4+ cells from healthy donors.

Findings of the study overall: Roughly 28 was the count of CD8+ CDR3 sequences that patients shared with controls. Significant differences in CD8+ Simpson's diversity were not observed between patients and controls.

Both TCR beta VDJ combination and CDR3 sequence profiling were carried out. Genomic DNA was the template for this profiling. TCRdb ran MiXCR on the reads and lists one entry per CDR3 protein. The data hold 400,000 to 450,000 distinct CDR3 sequences, with about two thirds observed a single time. Between the trimmed V and J ends, which lost 4 bases and 7 bases, there was a span of 11 bases. The V gene's germline CDR1 is SGHTS and CDR2 YDEGEE. The CDR3 has 12 residues. Details on this clonotype: The antigen remains undetermined.

The rearrangement joins TRBV5-8 to TRBJ1-2, with D possibly being TRBD1 (5 bases). The receptor was isolated from a human donor in good health, serving as a control. The sequencing input was sorted CD4+, CD8+, or CD8+CD57+ T cells (not recorded which) from PBMCs. This chain's CDR3 is CASSRTGAGYTF. The DNA of the CDR3 is TGTGCCAGCAGCCGGACCGGGGCTGGCTACACCTTC.